The entry below describes one T cell receptor (beta chain). What it recognizes is unknown. The ends were cut back, 6 bases at V and 2 bases at J, with 11 bases in the middle. The CDR3 contains 14 residues. CDR1 is SGHDT, CDR2 YYEEEE, per germline. This entry is derived from a study of cytomegalovirus exposure and HLA in healthy donors. The overall study: Among about 179 million T cells, an earlier analysis found 90 million to 130 million unique TCR beta sequences.

Study observations and caveats: Researchers reported in a later analysis that a missense DCLRE1C variant was tied to TCR beta V- and J-gene trimming.

Primers included in the PCR were 60 Vbeta and 13 Jbeta primers. Profiled with immunoSEQ multiplex PCR; TCRdb holds only in-frame clones, not every one. This sample has roughly 190,000 clones, with around 74% found just once. This chain links TRBV5-6 with TRBJ2-2, with D maybe TRBD1 (5 bases). The TCR was taken from a female donor in good health and CMV-seronegative. The sample comprised PBMCs. Here the CDR3 reads CASTRQTNTGELFF. The CDR3 DNA is TGTGCCAGCACCCGACAGACCAACACCGGGGAGCTGTTTTTT.